A selection of T cell receptor beta chains follows, all from one sample in a study of immune evolution from preneoplasia to lung adenocarcinoma. This table comes from immunoSEQ multiplex PCR, and its TCRdb copy is limited to in-frame clones, with some not included. The profile shows some 6,500 clones, roughly 80% of them singletons. The sample was FFPE invasive lung adenocarcinoma tissue. These TCRs come from a person in their 60s with lung adenocarcinoma. The CDR3 runs from the conserved cysteine through the conserved F or W. Fields, in order: J gene, clone size, V gene, CDR3 length, CDR3 protein. Only some rows state a clone size, as once, few, many or a class for expanded clones.

j_gene: TRBJ1-3
abundance: -
v_gene: TRBV6-5
len: 13
CDR3aa: CASTGAAGNTIYF

j_gene: TRBJ1-4
abundance: -
v_gene: TRBV28
len: 13
CDR3aa: CASSINQGRELFF

j_gene: TRBJ2-1
abundance: -
v_gene: TRBV4-2
len: 15
CDR3aa: CASSPWVMTGNEQFF

j_gene: TRBJ2-1
abundance: -
v_gene: TRBV29-1
len: 15
CDR3aa: CSVEDGQGVINEQFF

j_gene: TRBJ2-2
abundance: -
v_gene: TRBV19
len: 16
CDR3aa: CASSRTSGGYTGELFF

j_gene: TRBJ2-7
abundance: -
v_gene: TRBV10-2
len: 14
CDR3aa: CASQYGQGVYEQYF

j_gene: TRBJ1-5
abundance: -
v_gene: TRBV2
len: 14
CDR3aa: CASTKDRYNQPQHF

j_gene: TRBJ1-4
abundance: -
v_gene: TRBV29-1
len: 14
CDR3aa: CSVVGGYYGEKLFF

j_gene: TRBJ2-5
abundance: -
v_gene: TRBV11-3
len: 14
CDR3aa: CASSSGLAGETQYF

j_gene: TRBJ1-1
abundance: -
v_gene: TRBV11-1
len: 14
CDR3aa: CASSLLGRGAEAFF

j_gene: TRBJ2-7
abundance: few
v_gene: TRBV28
len: 12
CDR3aa: CASSVGVGEQYF

j_gene: TRBJ2-2
abundance: -
v_gene: TRBV7-9
len: 14
CDR3aa: CASSRFAGAGELFF

j_gene: TRBJ1-1
abundance: -
v_gene: TRBV2
len: 16
CDR3aa: CASSEGPVFMNTEAFF

j_gene: TRBJ2-3
abundance: -
v_gene: TRBV4-2
len: 13
CDR3aa: CASSQGWYNTQYF

j_gene: TRBJ1-1
abundance: -
v_gene: TRBV18
len: 16
CDR3aa: CASSTSTDWVESEAFF

j_gene: TRBJ2-2
abundance: -
v_gene: TRBV15
len: 17
CDR3aa: CATSNPKQGANTGELFF

j_gene: TRBJ1-2
abundance: -
v_gene: TRBV9
len: 14
CDR3aa: CASTRGVDLYGYTF

j_gene: TRBJ1-3
abundance: once
v_gene: TRBV18
len: 15
CDR3aa: CASSPTQNSGNTIYF

j_gene: TRBJ2-1
abundance: once
v_gene: TRBV11-3
len: 16
CDR3aa: CASSWGPAGPVAEQFF

j_gene: TRBJ1-5
abundance: -
v_gene: TRBV28
len: 13
CDR3aa: CAGTGRGDQPQHF

j_gene: TRBJ2-3
abundance: -
v_gene: TRBV11-2
len: 17
CDR3aa: CASSFRRAGGFTDTQYF

j_gene: TRBJ1-2
abundance: -
v_gene: TRBV2
len: 16
CDR3aa: CASSDKGSGANYGYTF

j_gene: TRBJ2-4
abundance: -
v_gene: TRBV14
len: 13
CDR3aa: CASSQRHKNIQYF

j_gene: TRBJ1-2
abundance: -
v_gene: TRBV28
len: 14
CDR3aa: CASSLLPGQTRYTF

j_gene: TRBJ2-1
abundance: few
v_gene: TRBV19
len: 11
CDR3aa: CASTGDIEQFF

j_gene: TRBJ2-5
abundance: -
v_gene: TRBV5-1
len: 14
CDR3aa: CASRDLTYQETQYF

j_gene: TRBJ1-2
abundance: once
v_gene: TRBV7-2
len: 15
CDR3aa: CASSLAISTNYGYTF

j_gene: TRBJ1-3
abundance: -
v_gene: TRBV7-2
len: 15
CDR3aa: CASSLDGSPGNTIYF

j_gene: TRBJ2-7
abundance: -
v_gene: TRBV4-1
len: 15
CDR3aa: CASSLRQGVIYEQYF

j_gene: -
abundance: -
v_gene: TRBV29-1
len: 13
CDR3aa: CSVTGTGSYEQYF

j_gene: TRBJ1-1
abundance: -
v_gene: TRBV28
len: 16
CDR3aa: CATLPGTPRLNTEAFF

j_gene: TRBJ2-6
abundance: -
v_gene: TRBV28
len: 12
CDR3aa: CASSPGANVLTF

j_gene: TRBJ2-1
abundance: -
v_gene: TRBV20-1
len: 11
CDR3aa: CSALERNEQFF

j_gene: TRBJ1-1
abundance: -
v_gene: TRBV4-1
len: 16
CDR3aa: CASSQVERPASPEAFF